This TCR beta chain was identified in a study of blood T cell repertoires in COVID-19. Assay: immunoSEQ multiplex PCR; the TCRdb copy retains only in-frame clones and omits some. The repertoire has about 300,000 clones, about 85% of them found once; the top ten carry approximately 5.4%. Trimming removed 3 bases at V and 5 bases at J, with 4 bases between. Germline V lookup: CDR1 LGHDT, CDR2 YNNKEL (reference sequence). There are 12 residues in the CDR3. Material for sequencing was PBMCs or T cells enriched from blood (not recorded which). The chain links TRBV3-1 (or the pseudogene TRBV3-2) to TRBJ2-2; no clear D. The sequence derives from a woman in her 30s who had recovered from COVID-19. In DNA form, the CDR3 reads TGTGCCAGCAGCCATCCTACCGGGGAGCTGTTTTTT. It encodes CASSHPTGELFF.